This T cell receptor beta chain was captured in a study of T cells of healthy individuals. This CDR3 has 13 amino acids. Germline V gives CDR1 DFQATT, CDR2 SNEGSKA (reference sequence). After removal of 6 bases from V and 3 bases from J, the junction contained 3 bases not matched to a gene. TCRdb used MiXCR to reprocess the 5' RACE reads, holding one entry per CDR3 protein. The sample holds around 40,000 distinct CDR3 sequences, about 5% seen once. There are many counts of this clonotype. The J gene is TRBJ1-4, the V gene TRBV20-1, with 8 bases aligning to TRBD1. The clonotype comes from a human donor in good health. As DNA, the CDR3 is TGCAGTGCAAAGACAGGGGCTAATGAAAAACTGTTTTTT. This encodes CSAKTGANEKLFF.